These 10 T cell receptor beta chains came from one sample sequenced in a study of T cell responses to AZD1222 COVID-19 vaccine. Using immunoSEQ multiplex PCR, the repertoire was profiled, and TCRdb retains in-frame clones only, with some absent. The table lists fewer than 80,000 clones, 70% to 90% of them singletons. The specimen comprised peripheral blood, sampled 28 days after the second dose of the MenACWY control vaccine. Receptors originate from an adult who received the MenACWY meningococcal vaccine as a control.

The CDR3 bases are TGTGCCAGCAGTGCTAGACAGGGAGTGACCTACGAGCAGTACTTC. This encodes CASSARQGVTYEQYF. The chain employs TRBV2 and TRBJ2-7; 7 nucleotides align to TRBD1. J gave up 2 bases and V 4 bases, and 8 bases lay outside the gene matches. In germline, CDR1 is SNHLY, CDR2 FYNNEI. The CDR3 runs to 15 residues.

This chain links TRBV14 with TRBJ1-6; TRBD1 matches at 9 bases. In germline, CDR1 is SGHDN, CDR2 FVKESK. This CDR3 region has 15 residues. V was clipped by 1 base and J by 17 bases; unmatched bases: 12. Here the CDR3 reads CASSQVWGQGVDIHF. The CDR3 DNA reads as TGTGCCAGCAGCCAAGTTTGGGGACAGGGCGTGGATATCCACTTT.

This chain joins TRBV3-1 (or the pseudogene TRBV3-2) and TRBJ1-3; 9 nucleotides agree with TRBD1. With V trimmed by 4 bases and J by 5 bases, 15 bases remained unmatched. This CDR3 contains 18 residues. In germline, CDR1 is LGHDT, CDR2 YNNKEL (reference sequence). The CDR3 DNA reads as TGTGCCAGCAGCCCAACCAACTCTAGACAGGGGGGTAGAAACACCATATATTTT. Translation: CASSPTNSRQGGRNTIYF.

The genes are TRBV19 and TRBJ1-2; no firm D call. The CDR3 sequence is 14 residues long. The V end was cut by 5 bases, the J end by 6 bases, with 16 bases between. Germline V gene data show CDR1 as LNHDA and CDR2 as SQIVND (reference sequence). The CDR3 nucleotides read TGTGCCAGTAGTCCTCGTGGAAGTTCGGATGGCTACACCTTC. This encodes CASSPRGSSDGYTF. The whole variable domain, filled in from reference TRBV19 and TRBJ1-2, reads DGGITQSPKYLFRKEGQNVTLSCEQNLNHDAMYWYRQDPGQGLRLIYYSQIVNDFQKGDIAEGYSVSREKKESFPLTVTSAQKNPTAFYLCASSPRGSSDGYTFGSGTRLTVV.

The chain is built from TRBV6-1 and TRBJ2-1; 10 bases map to TRBD2. Germline V gene sequence: CDR1 MNHNS, CDR2 SASEGT. V dropped 3 bases and J dropped 7; count of bases not matched to a gene: 6. The CDR3 covers 15 residues. Here the CDR3 reads CASSDRTSGLNEQFF. The DNA of the CDR3 is TGTGCCAGCAGTGATCGGACTAGCGGACTAAATGAGCAGTTCTTC.

The chain couples TRBV2 to TRBJ1-5; possible D gene TRBD1, 5 bases. Between the trimmed V and J ends, which lost 4 bases and 5 bases, there was a span of 15 bases. The germline V gene encodes CDR1 SNHLY and CDR2 FYNNEI. The CDR3 runs 15 residues. The chain's CDR3 is CASSGWQGFYQPQHF. DNA for the CDR3: TGTGCCAGCAGTGGCTGGCAGGGCTTCTATCAGCCCCAGCATTTT.

V and J are TRBV19 and TRBJ1-5; D unresolved. The ends were cut back, 2 bases at V and 4 bases at J, with 9 bases in the middle. The CDR3 length is 14 residues. From germline, CDR1 is LNHDA and CDR2 SQIVND (reference sequence). The CDR3 DNA sequence: TGTGCCAGTAGTATACGGGAGGGTAATCAGCCCCAGCATTTT. It encodes CASSIREGNQPQHF. The whole variable domain, filled in from reference TRBV19 and TRBJ1-5, reads DGGITQSPKYLFRKEGQNVTLSCEQNLNHDAMYWYRQDPGQGLRLIYYSQIVNDFQKGDIAEGYSVSREKKESFPLTVTSAQKNPTAFYLCASSIREGNQPQHFGDGTRLSIL.

The chain employs TRBV14 and TRBJ1-6, with D possibly matching TRBD1 (6 bases). Germline V gene data show CDR1 as SGHDN and CDR2 as FVKESK. Trimming took 4 bases from V and 10 from J, leaving 14 bases between them. This CDR3 contains 14 residues. As DNA, the CDR3 is TGTGCCAGCAGCCTGAGCAGGGGTGGATCACCCCTCCACTTT. This sequence encodes CASSLSRGGSPLHF. The whole variable domain, remainder taken from reference TRBV14 and TRBJ1-6, is EAGVTQFPSHSVIEKGQTVTLRCDPISGHDNLYWYRRVMGKEIKFLLHFVKESKQDESGMPNNRFLAERTGGTYSTLKVQPAELEDSGVYFCASSLSRGGSPLHFGNGTRLTVT.

This clone has a handful of counts. This sequence joins TRBV19 and TRBJ1-5, with unresolved D. Germline V gene data show CDR1 as LNHDA and CDR2 as SQIVND (reference sequence). There are 14 residues in the CDR3. Deletions cut 6 bases from V and 5 bases from J, with 14 bases between. In DNA, the CDR3 is TGTGCCAGTAGCTTCCTAAGGGTTGATCAGCCCCAGCATTTT. This codes for CASSFLRVDQPQHF.

V and J are TRBV28 and TRBJ1-5; D is possibly TRBD1 (5 bases). V shed 6 bases and J shed 7 bases, with 19 bases lying between them. The CDR3 extends over 15 amino acids. Looked up from germline, CDR1 is MDHEN and CDR2 is SYDVKM. Written as DNA, the CDR3 is TGTGCCAGCAGCTTAGACGGGACGTTCGGCCAGCCCCAGCATTTT. Its translation is CASSLDGTFGQPQHF.